The rows below give T cell receptor beta chains drawn from one sample of a study of T-cell reconstitution after alpha-beta-depleted transplantation in children. TCRdb re-called the PCR reads through MiXCR, storing one row per CDR3 protein. The table has some 190,000 distinct CDR3 sequences, roughly 10% seen once. Sequenced material: PBMCs, taken before TCRalphabeta/CD19-depleted stem cell transplant. The receptors derive from a boy aged 2-15 years with acute myeloid leukemia, due to receive a stem cell transplant. Each CDR3 is given with its conserved first and last residue. Fields, in order: J gene, clone size, V gene, D gene, CDR3 DNA, CDR3 protein. D genes are given only for firm matches. The size entry is marked missing in some rows and otherwise reads once, few, many or a size class.

j_gene: TRBJ1-5; abundance: many; v_gene: TRBV20-1; d_gene: -; CDR3nt: TGCAGTGCAGGGGGAGGCAATCAGCCCCAGCATTTT; CDR3aa: CSAGGGNQPQHF
j_gene: TRBJ2-3; abundance: many; v_gene: TRBV6-5; d_gene: TRBD2; CDR3nt: TGTGCCAGCAGTTACCAACGTTCGAGCGGGAGGGGTGATACGCAGTATTTT; CDR3aa: CASSYQRSSGRGDTQYF
j_gene: TRBJ2-7; abundance: many; v_gene: TRBV12-3/TRBV12-4; d_gene: -; CDR3nt: TGTGCCAGCAGTTTTTCAGGCGAGCAGTACTTC; CDR3aa: CASSFSGEQYF
j_gene: TRBJ2-3; abundance: many; v_gene: TRBV5-5; d_gene: -; CDR3nt: TGTGCCAGCAGCCGGCAACTTGGGGAAGATACGCAGTATTTT; CDR3aa: CASSRQLGEDTQYF
j_gene: TRBJ2-5; abundance: many; v_gene: TRBV5-1; d_gene: TRBD1; CDR3nt: TGCGCCAGCAACAGTGGACAGGCGGCTCGGACCCAGTACTTC; CDR3aa: CASNSGQAARTQYF
j_gene: TRBJ1-1; abundance: -; v_gene: TRBV12-5; d_gene: -; CDR3nt: TGTGCTAGTGGTTTGGACAGGGCTAACACTGAAGCTTTCTTT; CDR3aa: CASGLDRANTEAFF
j_gene: TRBJ2-1; abundance: many; v_gene: TRBV27; d_gene: TRBD2; CDR3nt: TGTGCCAGCAGCCCCCTGGGGGGGCGGGGGGGCAGGAATGAGCAGTTCTTC; CDR3aa: CASSPLGGRGGRNEQFF
j_gene: TRBJ2-5; abundance: -; v_gene: TRBV7-8; d_gene: -; CDR3nt: TGTGCCAGCAGCTTATTTATACAAGAGACCCAGTACTTC; CDR3aa: CASSLFIQETQYF
j_gene: TRBJ2-5; abundance: many; v_gene: TRBV4-2; d_gene: -; CDR3nt: TGTGCCAGCAGCCAAGTTGATCTAGAGACCCAGTACTTC; CDR3aa: CASSQVDLETQYF
j_gene: TRBJ1-1; abundance: many; v_gene: TRBV29-1; d_gene: -; CDR3nt: TGCAGCGTTGGTATCAGTGAAGCTTTCTTT; CDR3aa: CSVGISEAFF
j_gene: TRBJ2-1; abundance: -; v_gene: TRBV20-1; d_gene: TRBD2; CDR3nt: TGCTGTGCTAGATCCGCCCCGGGACTAGGAATTAATGAGCAGTTCTTC; CDR3aa: CCARSAPGLGINEQFF
j_gene: TRBJ2-1; abundance: many; v_gene: TRBV12-3/TRBV12-4; d_gene: -; CDR3nt: TGTGCCAGCAAGCTTGGGCTAGCAAATGAGCAGTTCTTC; CDR3aa: CASKLGLANEQFF
j_gene: TRBJ2-7; abundance: few; v_gene: TRBV28; d_gene: -; CDR3nt: TGTGCCAGCAGTACCACGACGCTATACCCCTACGAGCAGTACTTC; CDR3aa: CASSTTTLYPYEQYF
j_gene: TRBJ2-1; abundance: many; v_gene: TRBV4-2; d_gene: TRBD2; CDR3nt: TGTGCCAGCAGCCTTAGCGGGGGCTACTACAATGAGCAGTTCTTC; CDR3aa: CASSLSGGYYNEQFF
j_gene: TRBJ2-3; abundance: many; v_gene: TRBV24-1; d_gene: -; CDR3nt: TGTGCCACCAGTGATTCCGGGAGCACAGATACGCAGTATTTT; CDR3aa: CATSDSGSTDTQYF
j_gene: TRBJ2-4; abundance: many; v_gene: TRBV20-1; d_gene: -; CDR3nt: TGCAGTGCTAGAGATCCACTAGCCGCCGCCAAAAACATTCAGTACTTC; CDR3aa: CSARDPLAAAKNIQYF
j_gene: TRBJ2-7; abundance: many; v_gene: TRBV7-2; d_gene: TRBD2; CDR3nt: TGTGCCAGCAGCTTAGTGGGACTAGCTTCCTACGAGCAGTACTTC; CDR3aa: CASSLVGLASYEQYF
j_gene: TRBJ2-3; abundance: many; v_gene: TRBV11-1; d_gene: TRBD2; CDR3nt: TGTGCCAGCAGTTTACCGGGACTAGGAAAGGGTAACACAGATACGCAGTATTTT; CDR3aa: CASSLPGLGKGNTDTQYF
j_gene: TRBJ1-1; abundance: many; v_gene: TRBV12-3/TRBV12-4; d_gene: -; CDR3nt: TGTGCCAGCAGTTTAGCGGGCCACACTGAAGCTTTCTTT; CDR3aa: CASSLAGHTEAFF
j_gene: TRBJ2-1; abundance: -; v_gene: TRBV30; d_gene: -; CDR3nt: TGTGCCTGGAGTGTACTTCGGGGGCTAAATGAGCAGTTCTTC; CDR3aa: CAWSVLRGLNEQFF
j_gene: TRBJ1-2; abundance: many; v_gene: TRBV14; d_gene: -; CDR3nt: TGTGCCAGCAGCCCCGTTGCGGGATTTAACTATGGCTACACCTTC; CDR3aa: CASSPVAGFNYGYTF
j_gene: TRBJ2-7; abundance: medium-sized; v_gene: TRBV5-1; d_gene: -; CDR3nt: TGCGCCAGCAGCCCCTTTAGCGCCGCCACCTACGAGCAGTACTTC; CDR3aa: CASSPFSAATYEQYF
j_gene: TRBJ2-2; abundance: many; v_gene: TRBV5-1; d_gene: TRBD2; CDR3nt: TGCGCCAGCAGCTTGACTAGCGGGACTCCCGGGGAGCTGTTTTTT; CDR3aa: CASSLTSGTPGELFF
j_gene: TRBJ1-2; abundance: many; v_gene: TRBV5-5; d_gene: -; CDR3nt: TGTGCCAGCAGCCTCAGGTCAAAGGAAGGCTACACCTTC; CDR3aa: CASSLRSKEGYTF
j_gene: TRBJ2-1; abundance: -; v_gene: TRBV5-1; d_gene: TRBD2; CDR3nt: TGCGCCAGCAGCTTGGCCCCTAGCGGGAGTTACAATGAGCAGTTCTTC; CDR3aa: CASSLAPSGSYNEQFF
j_gene: TRBJ2-5; abundance: few; v_gene: TRBV12-3/TRBV12-4; d_gene: -; CDR3nt: TGTGCCAGCAGTTTAGGTCCGCGGGTGGGAGAGACCCAGTACTTC; CDR3aa: CASSLGPRVGETQYF
j_gene: TRBJ2-3; abundance: many; v_gene: TRBV28; d_gene: -; CDR3nt: TGTGCCAGCAGCCCCCGTATAACAGATACGCAGTATTTT; CDR3aa: CASSPRITDTQYF
j_gene: TRBJ2-1; abundance: many; v_gene: TRBV5-1; d_gene: -; CDR3nt: TGCGCCAGCAGTGGGTATATAGGGGGATCCTACAATGAGCAGTTCTTC; CDR3aa: CASSGYIGGSYNEQFF
j_gene: TRBJ2-5; abundance: many; v_gene: TRBV7-9; d_gene: TRBD2; CDR3nt: TGTGCCAGCACCCCGGGACTAGCGGGAGGGATCGAGACCCAGTACTTC; CDR3aa: CASTPGLAGGIETQYF
j_gene: TRBJ2-5; abundance: -; v_gene: TRBV20-1; d_gene: TRBD2; CDR3nt: TGCAGTGCTAGTTTAGCGGGAGGCACTTGGGAGACCCATTACTTC; CDR3aa: CSASLAGGTWETHYF
j_gene: TRBJ2-7; abundance: many; v_gene: TRBV11-2; d_gene: TRBD2; CDR3nt: TGTGCCAGCAGCCGGAGGGCAGTCGGTATCCCGCGGGAGAAGTCCTACGAGCAGTACTTC; CDR3aa: CASSRRAVGIPREKSYEQYF
j_gene: TRBJ2-7; abundance: many; v_gene: TRBV20-1; d_gene: TRBD2; CDR3nt: TGCAGTGCTAGAGACTGGGGTCGAGCGGGAGTCCCCTACGAGCAGTACTTC; CDR3aa: CSARDWGRAGVPYEQYF
j_gene: TRBJ2-7; abundance: many; v_gene: TRBV28; d_gene: -; CDR3nt: TGTGCCAGCAGCATGGACGGGATAGCCTACGAGCAGTACTTC; CDR3aa: CASSMDGIAYEQYF
j_gene: TRBJ1-1; abundance: many; v_gene: TRBV7-2; d_gene: -; CDR3nt: TGTGCCAGCAGCCGACAAGAGGACACTGAAGCTTTCTTT; CDR3aa: CASSRQEDTEAFF
j_gene: TRBJ2-3; abundance: many; v_gene: TRBV25-1; d_gene: -; CDR3nt: TGTGCCAGCAGGGATCTAGATACGCAGTATTTT; CDR3aa: CASRDLDTQYF
j_gene: TRBJ1-5; abundance: -; v_gene: TRBV7-9; d_gene: -; CDR3nt: TGTGCCAGCAGCCTAGAGGCTAGCGGTGGCGCAGATACACAGCATTTT; CDR3aa: CASSLEASGGADTQHF
j_gene: TRBJ2-3; abundance: many; v_gene: TRBV3-1; d_gene: TRBD1; CDR3nt: TGTGCCAGCAGCCACGGACAGGGGACGCTCCTATCCACAAATACGCAGTATTTT; CDR3aa: CASSHGQGTLLSTNTQYF
j_gene: TRBJ1-1; abundance: -; v_gene: TRBV9; d_gene: -; CDR3nt: TGTGCAAGCAGCGTAGCGGGATTTAACACTGAAGCTTTCTTT; CDR3aa: CASSVAGFNTEAFF
j_gene: TRBJ2-5; abundance: many; v_gene: TRBV5-1; d_gene: -; CDR3nt: TGCGCCAGCAGCTTGGAGGGGGTCGGAGAGACCCAGTACTTC; CDR3aa: CASSLEGVGETQYF
j_gene: TRBJ1-1; abundance: many; v_gene: TRBV15; d_gene: -; CDR3nt: TGTGCCACCAGCAGAGCTAAGGCGACTGAAGCTTTCTTT; CDR3aa: CATSRAKATEAFF
j_gene: TRBJ2-3; abundance: many; v_gene: TRBV14; d_gene: -; CDR3nt: TGTGCCAGCAGCCCGTGGGGTGGAGATACGCAGTATTTT; CDR3aa: CASSPWGGDTQYF
j_gene: TRBJ1-1; abundance: many; v_gene: TRBV5-1; d_gene: -; CDR3nt: TGCGCCAGCAGCTTGTACCAGGGAGGGCGTCTGAACACTGAAGCTTTCTTT; CDR3aa: CASSLYQGGRLNTEAFF
j_gene: TRBJ1-6; abundance: -; v_gene: TRBV5-5; d_gene: -; CDR3nt: TGTGCCAGCAGCTCCCGGCGCCCCGGGGGAGCCCTCCACTTT; CDR3aa: CASSSRRPGGALHF
j_gene: TRBJ2-6; abundance: few; v_gene: TRBV6-1; d_gene: TRBD1; CDR3nt: TGTGCCAGCATCGTCGACAGGGGCTTTCGGGCCAACGTCCTGACTTTC; CDR3aa: CASIVDRGFRANVLTF
j_gene: TRBJ2-3; abundance: many; v_gene: TRBV25-1; d_gene: TRBD1; CDR3nt: TGTGCCAGCCGACAGGGGGCGACAGATACGCAGTATTTT; CDR3aa: CASRQGATDTQYF